Detailed here is one T cell receptor beta chain. The antigen is not known. The data derive from a study of Ad26.COV2.S vaccination and SARS-CoV-2 variants. Whole-study context: COV1001, an Ad26.COV2.S trial, supplied this vaccine-arm donor. Ad26.COV2.S shots went into the muscle once or twice, 56 days apart. Broader study findings: The placebo group had lower spike-specific TCR breadth than the vaccine recipients did.

Sample treatment: around 19 received Ad26.COV2.S at low or high dose, single or two shots; about 5 received placebo; per-sample allocation not given. Samples analyzed were those drawn on day 63 after the first vaccine or placebo injection. Donor was an adult aged 18-55 years in Boston. The repertoire was sequenced with immunoSEQ multiplex PCR; TCRdb's copy has only in-frame clones and lacks some. In the table there are roughly 400,000 clones, about nine tenths of which are singletons. The sample was peripheral blood, taken in a trial of Ad26.COV2.S vaccine versus placebo. This sequence was found in a person aged 18 to 65 who received the Ad26.COV2.S COVID-19 vaccine or a placebo.

The CDR3 coding sequence is TGTGCCAGCAGCTTAGTGGGTGGGAGAGGCTACAATGAGCAGTTCTTC. Amino acids: CASSLVGGRGYNEQFF. This chain uses TRBV11-2 with TRBJ2-1; D may be TRBD2 (5 bases). V was pared by 1 base and J by 3 bases, with 13 bases between. The CDR3 consists of 16 residues. CDR1 and CDR2 (germline): SGHAT, FQNNGV.